Following are 18 T cell receptor beta chains from one sample sequenced in a study of blood T cell repertoires in COVID-19. Measured with immunoSEQ multiplex PCR; TCRdb has only the in-frame clones, and not every one. The sample lists a few hundred thousand clones; more than 85% were seen once. Sequenced input: peripheral blood. Every receptor here comes from a woman aged 55-75 years with COVID-19, enrolled during active disease.

The chain links TRBV28 to TRBJ1-6; D ambiguous. This CDR3 spans 16 amino acids. Trimming cost V 7 bases and J 14 bases, with 27 bases left between them. Germline V lookup: CDR1 MDHEN, CDR2 SYDVKM. The CDR3 here is CASNPPVTAVFRALHF. CDR3 nucleotides: TGTGCCAGCAACCCCCCGGTAACAGCGGTTTTTAGGGCCCTCCACTTT.

V usage is TRBV7-3 and J usage is TRBJ1-1, with 9 bases identical to TRBD1. From germline, CDR1 is SGHTA and CDR2 FQGTGA. The CDR3 consists of 17 residues. Unmatched junction bases numbered 16, after V lost 1 base and J lost 10 bases. The CDR3 loop is CASSLKARTGALNPAFF. In DNA, the CDR3 is TGTGCCAGCAGCTTAAAGGCTAGGACAGGGGCTCTTAATCCAGCTTTCTTT.

This clone was recorded only once. The chain combines TRBV6-5 with TRBJ1-4; the D gene is possibly TRBD1 (6 bases). The CDR3 totals 13 residues. V lost 6 bases, J lost 13 bases, and 18 bases lay in between. CDR1 is MNHEY, CDR2 SVGAGI, per germline. CDR3 sequence (DNA): TGTGCCAGCAGGCAAGGAGGACAGTGGGGACTGTTTTTT. Protein sequence: CASRQGGQWGLFF.

V is TRBV14 and J is TRBJ1-1; TRBD1 matches 9 bases. This CDR3 is 17 amino acids long. Germline values: CDR1 SGHDN, CDR2 FVKESK. The trim removed 0 bases at V and 0 bases at J, leaving 5 bases unmatched. CDR3 coding DNA: TGTGCCAGCAGCCAAGACCCCCGGGACAGGGTGAACACTGAAGCTTTCTTT. This encodes CASSQDPRDRVNTEAFF.

V gene TRBV4-3 combines with J gene TRBJ2-5; D may be TRBD2 (6 bases). The germline V and J ends were trimmed by 4 bases and 5 bases, with 20 bases remaining between them. The CDR3 extends over 16 amino acids. Germline assignment: CDR1 LGHNA and CDR2 YSLEER. CDR3: CASSLSFGGVRETQYF. In DNA form, the CDR3 reads TGCGCCAGCAGCCTGAGCTTCGGGGGAGTGCGGGAGACCCAGTACTTC.

The V and J genes are TRBV24-1 and TRBJ2-7, with 7 bases that match TRBD1. The CDR3 length is 16 residues. The germline V gene encodes CDR1 KGHDR and CDR2 SFDVKD. Trimming cost V 7 bases and J 1 base; bases outside gene matches: 12. CDR3 protein: CATRAQRDSHSYEQYF. CDR3 DNA sequence: TGTGCCACCAGGGCGCAACGGGACAGCCATTCCTACGAGCAGTACTTC.

The CDR3 nucleotides are TGTGCCTGGAGTGAAACAGGCAATGAGCAGTTCTTC. Protein: CAWSETGNEQFF. The chain carries TRBV30 and TRBJ2-1; a weak D match, TRBD1 (5 bases). This CDR3 contains 12 residues. Trimming shortened V by 1 base and J by 6 bases, and 7 bases separated the two germline ends. Germline V gene data show CDR1 as GTSNPN and CDR2 as SVGIG (reference sequence).

This sequence joins TRBV25-1 and TRBJ2-1; 8 bases agree with TRBD2. The V gene's germline CDR1 is MGHDK and CDR2 SYGVNS. Trimming removed 0 bases from V and 7 bases from J; junction bases left unmatched: 2. The CDR3 extends over 14 amino acids. The CDR3, as DNA: TGTGCCAGCAGTGAATATCGGGGGGGGAATGAGCAGTTCTTC. It translates to CASSEYRGGNEQFF. The complete variable domain, with remaining parts taken from reference TRBV25-1 and TRBJ2-1, reads EADIYQTPRYLVIGTGKKITLECSQTMGHDKMYWYQQDPGMELHLIHYSYGVNSTEKGDLSSESTVSRIRTEHFPLTLESARPSHTSQYLCASSEYRGGNEQFFGPGTRLTVL.

This clone was detected once. The chain recombines TRBV9 with TRBJ1-1; D gene unclear. V gave up 0 bases and J gave up 0 bases, with 6 bases separating them. Germline assignment: CDR1 SGDLS and CDR2 YYNGEE. CDR3 length: 14 amino acids. The CDR3 DNA is TGTGCCAGCAGCGTAGTCGGGTTGAACACTGAAGCTTTCTTT. The encoded protein is CASSVVGLNTEAFF.

The genes are TRBV5-6 and TRBJ1-4; TRBD1 aligns across 9 bases. Germline V gives CDR1 SGHDT, CDR2 YYEEEE. This CDR3 comprises 15 residues. The junction had 5 bases not matched to a gene; V was cut back by 4 bases and J by 4 bases. This chain's CDR3 is CASSLGTGNNEKLFF. As DNA, the CDR3 is TGTGCCAGCAGCCTCGGGACAGGGAATAATGAAAAACTGTTTTTT.

The V and J genes are TRBV28 and TRBJ1-6; 9 bases fit TRBD1. J gave up 7 bases and V 3 bases, and 4 bases lay outside the gene matches. CDR3 size: 15 residues. Germline V gene sequence: CDR1 MDHEN, CDR2 SYDVKM. The CDR3 DNA reads as TGTGCCAGCAGTTTCGGCGGGACAGGGAATTCACCCCTCCACTTT. Protein: CASSFGGTGNSPLHF.

The chain has TRBV10-3 and TRBJ1-1; D gene unclear. Trimming pared 6 bases from V and 5 bases from J, leaving 10 bases between. This CDR3 is 12 amino acids long. The V gene's germline CDR1 is ENHRY and CDR2 SYGVKD. CDR3 DNA: TGTGCCATCAGGGCGGCGGGAACTGAAGCTTTCTTT. This encodes CAIRAAGTEAFF.

This clone has more than one count but fewer than ten. The V gene is TRBV12-3 or TRBV12-4, the J gene TRBJ2-5, with no clear D. The CDR3 totals 13 residues. The V and J ends lost 6 bases and 5 bases respectively, with 13 bases between them. The CDR3 is CASSTDGLETQYF. In nucleotides, the CDR3 is TGTGCCAGCAGCACCGACGGGTTGGAGACCCAGTACTTC.

The rearrangement uses TRBV7-8 and TRBJ2-7; 11 bases fit TRBD2. V was clipped by 6 bases and J by 2 bases; unmatched bases: 15. CDR1 is SGHVS and CDR2 is FQNEAQ in the germline V gene. CDR3 length equals 18 residues. Written as DNA, the CDR3 is TGTGCCAGCAGGAGGGTGGGCGCGACTAGCGGGATTACCTACGAGCAGTACTTC. Translating gives CASRRVGATSGITYEQYF.

This rearrangement joins TRBV5-1 to TRBJ2-7; TRBD1 aligns across 8 bases. V lost 4 bases, J lost 2 bases, and 2 bases stayed unmatched. CDR3 length: 13 residues. Looked up from germline, CDR1 is SGHRS and CDR2 is YFSETQ. CDR3 sequence reads: CASSKDRAYEQYF. CDR3 nucleotides: TGCGCCAGCAGCAAGGACAGGGCCTACGAGCAGTACTTC.

V and J are TRBV28 and TRBJ1-5; no firm D call. V was clipped by 6 bases and J by 0 bases, with 9 bases between them. Per germline, CDR1 MDHEN and CDR2 SYDVKM. This CDR3 spans 14 amino acids. In nucleotides, the CDR3 is TGTGCCAGCAGAGTACAGCCTAGCAATCAGCCCCAGCATTTT. As protein: CASRVQPSNQPQHF. The whole variable domain, remainder taken from reference TRBV28 and TRBJ1-5, is DVKVTQSSRYLVKRTGEKVFLECVQDMDHENMFWYRQDPGLGLRLIYFSYDVKMKEKGDIPEGYSVSREKKERFSLILESASTNQTSMYLCASRVQPSNQPQHFGDGTRLSIL.

The CDR3 sequence is CAAGGSYNEQFF. DNA for the CDR3: TGTGCCGCAGGCGGGAGTTACAATGAGCAGTTCTTC. The chain joins TRBV11-1 to TRBJ2-1; 7 nucleotides align to TRBD2. The CDR3 contains 12 residues. V lost 11 bases, J lost 4 bases, and 5 bases stayed unmatched. In germline, CDR1 is SGHAT, CDR2 FQDESV (reference sequence).

The chain joins TRBV7-3 to TRBJ2-3; the match to TRBD1 covers 7 bases. Germline CDR1 reads SGHTA; CDR2 reads FQGTGA. The V gene end was trimmed by 5 bases and the J gene end by 3 bases; junction bases not matched to a gene: 8. This CDR3 spans 15 amino acids. The CDR3 reads CASSATGEGTDTQYF. In DNA, the CDR3 is TGTGCCAGCAGCGCAACAGGGGAAGGTACAGATACGCAGTATTTT.